This T cell receptor (beta chain) was observed in a study of blood T cell repertoires in COVID-19. The data were produced by immunoSEQ multiplex PCR, yet TCRdb's version contains in-frame clones alone and is incomplete. The data show tens of thousands of clones, with around nine tenths seen just once and 4.5% to 6% held by the top ten. The CDR3 has 15 amino acids. Germline V gives CDR1 SNHLY, CDR2 FYNNEI. J was trimmed by 1 base and V by 5 bases; bases with no gene match: 3. V gene TRBV2 combines with J gene TRBJ2-2; 8 nucleotides match TRBD2. The source of this sequence is a man in his forties or fifties with active or convalescent COVID-19. Input material: peripheral blood. The CDR3 reads CASSSAGGNTGELFF. The DNA of the CDR3 is TGTGCCAGCAGTTCCGCGGGGGGGAACACCGGGGAGCTGTTTTTT.